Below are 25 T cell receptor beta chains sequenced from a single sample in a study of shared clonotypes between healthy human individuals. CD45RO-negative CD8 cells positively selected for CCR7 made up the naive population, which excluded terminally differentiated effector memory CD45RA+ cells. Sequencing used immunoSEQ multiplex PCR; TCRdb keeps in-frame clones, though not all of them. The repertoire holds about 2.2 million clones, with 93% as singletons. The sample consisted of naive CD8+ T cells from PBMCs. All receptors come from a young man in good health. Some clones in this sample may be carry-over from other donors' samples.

CDR3 in amino acids: CASSLPGDRGVPYNEQFF. Written as DNA, the CDR3 is TGTGCCAGCAGCTTGCCCGGGGACAGGGGGGTCCCCTACAATGAGCAGTTCTTC. The gene calls are TRBV7-9 and TRBJ2-1; 11 positions agree with TRBD1. Looked up from germline, CDR1 is SEHNR and CDR2 is FQNEAQ (reference sequence). The CDR3 loop spans 18 amino acids. After removal of 3 bases from V and 2 bases from J, the junction contained 9 bases not matched to a gene.

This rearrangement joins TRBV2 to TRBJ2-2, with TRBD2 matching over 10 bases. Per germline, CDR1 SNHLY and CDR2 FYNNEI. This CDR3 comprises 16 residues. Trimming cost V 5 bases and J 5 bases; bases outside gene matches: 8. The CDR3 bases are TGTGCCAGCAGTCAAGGACTAGCGGAGAGTACCGGGGAGCTGTTTTTT. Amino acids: CASSQGLAESTGELFF.

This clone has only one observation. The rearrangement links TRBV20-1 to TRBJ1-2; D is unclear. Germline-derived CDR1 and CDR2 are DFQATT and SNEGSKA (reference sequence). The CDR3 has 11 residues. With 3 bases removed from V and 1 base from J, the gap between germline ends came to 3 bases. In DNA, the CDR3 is TGCAGTGCTAGGGATAACTATGGCTACACCTTC. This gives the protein CSARDNYGYTF.

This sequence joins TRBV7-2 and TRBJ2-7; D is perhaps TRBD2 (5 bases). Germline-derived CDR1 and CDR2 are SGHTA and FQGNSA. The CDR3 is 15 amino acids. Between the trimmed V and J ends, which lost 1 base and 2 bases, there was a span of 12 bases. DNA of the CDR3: TGTGCCAGCAGCTTAGAGGCGGGTAGAACCTACGAGCAGTACTTC. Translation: CASSLEAGRTYEQYF.

The CDR3 nucleotides are TGTGCCAGCAATCAACAGGGGAGGATCTATGGCTACACCTTC. Amino acid sequence: CASNQQGRIYGYTF. The gene calls are TRBV28 and TRBJ1-2; 7 nucleotides line up with TRBD1. The V gene's germline CDR1 is MDHEN and CDR2 SYDVKM. The CDR3 is made up of 14 amino acids. Trimming cost V 7 bases and J 4 bases; bases outside gene matches: 9.

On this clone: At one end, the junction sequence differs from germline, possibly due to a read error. The CDR3, as DNA: TGCAGCGTTGAGGACAGTTTTTCCTACGGGCAGTACTTC. This encodes CSVEDSFSYGQYF. The rearrangement joins TRBV29-1 to TRBJ2-7, with TRBD1 as a possible D gene (6 bases). This CDR3 is 13 amino acids long. Per the germline V gene, CDR1 is SQVTM and CDR2 is ANQGSEA.

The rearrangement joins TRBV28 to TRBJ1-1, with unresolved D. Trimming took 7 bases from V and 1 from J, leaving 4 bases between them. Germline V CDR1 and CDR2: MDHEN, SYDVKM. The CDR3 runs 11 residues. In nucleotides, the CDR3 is TGTGCCAGCAACTGGAACACTGAAGCTTTCTTT. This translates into CASNWNTEAFF.

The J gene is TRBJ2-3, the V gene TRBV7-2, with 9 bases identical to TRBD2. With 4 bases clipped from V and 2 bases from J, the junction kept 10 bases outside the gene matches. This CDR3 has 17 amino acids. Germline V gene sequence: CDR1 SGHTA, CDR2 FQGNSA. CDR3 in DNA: TGTGCCAGCAGCTCCTCCCTGCTAGCGGGATACACAGATACGCAGTATTTT. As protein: CASSSSLLAGYTDTQYF.

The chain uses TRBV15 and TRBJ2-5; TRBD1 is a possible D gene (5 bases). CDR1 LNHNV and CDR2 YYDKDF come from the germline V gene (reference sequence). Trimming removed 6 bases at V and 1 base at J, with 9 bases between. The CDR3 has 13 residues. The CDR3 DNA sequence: TGTGCCACCAGGGGGCCGTCCCAAGAGACCCAGTACTTC. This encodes CATRGPSQETQYF.

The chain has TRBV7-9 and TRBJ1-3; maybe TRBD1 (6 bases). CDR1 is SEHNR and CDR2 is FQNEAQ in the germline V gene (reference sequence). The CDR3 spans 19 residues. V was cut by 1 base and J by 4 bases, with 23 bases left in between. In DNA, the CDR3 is TGTGCCAGCAGCTTAGGGGGGACGGGGGCGACTCTCCCCGGAAACACCATATATTTT. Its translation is CASSLGGTGATLPGNTIYF.

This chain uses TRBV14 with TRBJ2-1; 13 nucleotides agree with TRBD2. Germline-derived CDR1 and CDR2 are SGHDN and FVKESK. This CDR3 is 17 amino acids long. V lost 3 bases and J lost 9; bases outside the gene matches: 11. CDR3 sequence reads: CASSHTYGTSGMSEQFF. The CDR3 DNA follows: TGTGCCAGCAGCCACACCTACGGGACTAGCGGGATGAGTGAGCAGTTCTTC.

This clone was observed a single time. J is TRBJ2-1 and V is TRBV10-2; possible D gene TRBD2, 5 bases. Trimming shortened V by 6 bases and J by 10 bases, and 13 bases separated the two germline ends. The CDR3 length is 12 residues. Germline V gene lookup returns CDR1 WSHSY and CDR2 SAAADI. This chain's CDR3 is CASSASTGEQFF. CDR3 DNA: TGCGCCAGCAGCGCCTCCACGGGGGAGCAGTTCTTC.

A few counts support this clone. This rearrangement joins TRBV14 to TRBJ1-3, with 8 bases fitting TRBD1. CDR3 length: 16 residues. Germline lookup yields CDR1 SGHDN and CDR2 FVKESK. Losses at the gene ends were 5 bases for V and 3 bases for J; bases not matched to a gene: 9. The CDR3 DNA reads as TGTGCCAGCAGCGCATCTCAGGGGGCGCGTGGAAACACCATATATTTT. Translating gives CASSASQGARGNTIYF.

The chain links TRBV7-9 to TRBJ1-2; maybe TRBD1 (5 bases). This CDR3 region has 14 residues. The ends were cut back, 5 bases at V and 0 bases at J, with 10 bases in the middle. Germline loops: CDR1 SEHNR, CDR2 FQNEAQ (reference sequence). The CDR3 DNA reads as TGTGCCAGCAGCGCCGGGGCGGCTAACTATGGCTACACCTTC. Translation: CASSAGAANYGYTF.

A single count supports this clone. The CDR3 DNA reads TGTGCCAGCAGCTTCGGCAGGGCCTCCTACGAGCAGTACTTC. Translated, it gives CASSFGRASYEQYF. The chain recombines TRBV7-2 with TRBJ2-7; weak D call: TRBD1 (5 bases). Germline-derived CDR1 and CDR2 are SGHTA and FQGNSA. The CDR3 covers 14 residues. The V and J ends lost 3 bases and 0 bases respectively, with 9 bases between them. Drawing the rest from reference TRBV7-2 and TRBJ2-7, the complete variable domain is GAGVSQSPSNKVTEKGKDVELRCDPISGHTALYWYRQSLGQGLEFLIYFQGNSAPDKSGLPSDRFSAERTGGSVSTLTIQRTQQEDSAVYLCASSFGRASYEQYFGPGTRLTVT.

CDR3 DNA sequence: TGTGCCAGCAGCACGCCCGGGGGGAGCGGGAGTGTTACAGATACGCAGTATTTT. As protein: CASSTPGGSGSVTDTQYF. This chain joins TRBV7-9 and TRBJ2-3; 8 nucleotides match TRBD2. CDR1 SEHNR and CDR2 FQNEAQ come from the germline V gene (reference sequence). The ends lost 5 bases at V and 3 bases at J; junction bases unmatched: 16. The CDR3 has 18 amino acids.

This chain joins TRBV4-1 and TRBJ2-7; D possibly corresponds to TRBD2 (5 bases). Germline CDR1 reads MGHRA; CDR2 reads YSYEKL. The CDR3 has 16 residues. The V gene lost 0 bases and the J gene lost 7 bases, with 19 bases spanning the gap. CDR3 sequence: CASSQDGGEGRSEQYF. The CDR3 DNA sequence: TGCGCCAGCAGCCAAGATGGTGGAGAGGGTCGGTCGGAGCAGTACTTC.

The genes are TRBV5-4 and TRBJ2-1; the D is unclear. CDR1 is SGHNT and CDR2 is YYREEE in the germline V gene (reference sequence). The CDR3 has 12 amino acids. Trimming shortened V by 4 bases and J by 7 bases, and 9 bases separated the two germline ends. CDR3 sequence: CASSVGWNEQFF. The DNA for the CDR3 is TGTGCCAGCAGCGTAGGGTGGAATGAGCAGTTCTTC.

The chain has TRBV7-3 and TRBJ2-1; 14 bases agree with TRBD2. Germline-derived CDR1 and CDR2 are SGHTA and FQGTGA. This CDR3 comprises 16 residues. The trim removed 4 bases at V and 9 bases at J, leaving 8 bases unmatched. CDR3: CASSSPTSGRASEQFF. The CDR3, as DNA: TGTGCCAGCAGCTCGCCGACTAGCGGGAGGGCTAGTGAGCAGTTCTTC.

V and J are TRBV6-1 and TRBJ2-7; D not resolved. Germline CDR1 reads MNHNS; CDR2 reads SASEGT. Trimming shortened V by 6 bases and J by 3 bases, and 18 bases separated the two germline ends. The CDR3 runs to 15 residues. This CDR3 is CASRILDVPNYEQYF. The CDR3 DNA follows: TGTGCCAGCAGGATCCTCGACGTTCCCAACTACGAGCAGTACTTC.

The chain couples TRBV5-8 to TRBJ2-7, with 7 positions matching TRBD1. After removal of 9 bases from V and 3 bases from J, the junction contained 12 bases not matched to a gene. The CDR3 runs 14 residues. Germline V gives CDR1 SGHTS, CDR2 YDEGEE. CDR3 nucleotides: TGTGCCACGGAAGGGGGCTCAGGGGACTACGAGCAGTACTTC. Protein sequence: CATEGGSGDYEQYF.

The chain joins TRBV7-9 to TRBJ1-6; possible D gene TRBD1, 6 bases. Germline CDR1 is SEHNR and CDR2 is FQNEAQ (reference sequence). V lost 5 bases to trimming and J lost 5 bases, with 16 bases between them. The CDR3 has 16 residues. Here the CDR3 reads CASSPSGERNNSPLHF. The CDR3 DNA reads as TGTGCCAGCAGCCCCTCAGGGGAGAGGAATAATTCACCCCTCCACTTT.

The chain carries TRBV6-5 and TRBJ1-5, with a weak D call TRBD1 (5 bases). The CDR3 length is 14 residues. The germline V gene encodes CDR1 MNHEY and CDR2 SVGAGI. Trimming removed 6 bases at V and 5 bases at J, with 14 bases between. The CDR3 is CASSPGTTYQPQHF. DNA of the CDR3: TGTGCCAGCAGCCCCGGGACCACCTATCAGCCCCAGCATTTT.

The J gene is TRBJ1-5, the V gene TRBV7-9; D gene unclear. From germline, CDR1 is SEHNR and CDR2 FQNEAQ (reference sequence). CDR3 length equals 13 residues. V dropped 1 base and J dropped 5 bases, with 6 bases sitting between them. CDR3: CASSLVVDQPQHF. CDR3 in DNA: TGTGCCAGCAGCTTAGTCGTCGATCAGCCCCAGCATTTT.

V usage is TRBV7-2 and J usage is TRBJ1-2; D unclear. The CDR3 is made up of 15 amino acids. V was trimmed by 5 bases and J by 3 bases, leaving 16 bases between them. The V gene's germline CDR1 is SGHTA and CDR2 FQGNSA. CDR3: CASSRKAHLYYGYTF. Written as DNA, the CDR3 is TGTGCCAGCAGCCGAAAGGCACACCTGTACTATGGCTACACCTTC.